This T cell receptor beta chain was identified in a study of blood T cell repertoires in COVID-19. Study-wide background: PBMCs, B-cell-depleted T cells, or T cells provided the cDNA or gDNA that made up the material.

Using immunoSEQ multiplex PCR, the repertoire was profiled, and TCRdb retains in-frame clones only, with some absent. The table lists tens of thousands of clones, roughly nine tenths of them singletons. Sequenced sample: peripheral blood. The source of this sequence is a woman between 50 and 59 years old with active or convalescent COVID-19.

CDR3 sequence reads: CASSPDRGLQETQYF. The CDR3 DNA reads TGTGCCAGCAGCCCGGACAGGGGGCTCCAAGAGACCCAGTACTTC. The V gene is TRBV5-4, the J gene TRBJ2-5; 11 bases line up with TRBD1. The CDR3 is 15 amino acids. The germline gives CDR1 SGHNT, CDR2 YYREEE (reference sequence). V was pared by 4 bases and J by 1 base, with 3 bases of the junction left unmatched.